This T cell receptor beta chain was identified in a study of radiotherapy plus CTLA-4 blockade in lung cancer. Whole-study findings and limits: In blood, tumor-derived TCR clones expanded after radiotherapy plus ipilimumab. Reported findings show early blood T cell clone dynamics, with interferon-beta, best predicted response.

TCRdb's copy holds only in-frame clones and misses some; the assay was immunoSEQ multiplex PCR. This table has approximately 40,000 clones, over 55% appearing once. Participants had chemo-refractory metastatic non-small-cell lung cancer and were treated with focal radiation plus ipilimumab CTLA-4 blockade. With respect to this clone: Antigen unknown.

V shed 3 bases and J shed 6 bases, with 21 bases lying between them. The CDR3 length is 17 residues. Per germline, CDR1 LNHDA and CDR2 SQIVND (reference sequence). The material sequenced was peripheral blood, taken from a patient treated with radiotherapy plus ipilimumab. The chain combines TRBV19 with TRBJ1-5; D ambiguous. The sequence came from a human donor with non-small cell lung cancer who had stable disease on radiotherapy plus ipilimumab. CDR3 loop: CASSMWSAGGVSQPQHF. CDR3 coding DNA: TGTGCCAGTAGTATGTGGTCGGCCGGAGGTGTGAGTCAGCCCCAGCATTTT.